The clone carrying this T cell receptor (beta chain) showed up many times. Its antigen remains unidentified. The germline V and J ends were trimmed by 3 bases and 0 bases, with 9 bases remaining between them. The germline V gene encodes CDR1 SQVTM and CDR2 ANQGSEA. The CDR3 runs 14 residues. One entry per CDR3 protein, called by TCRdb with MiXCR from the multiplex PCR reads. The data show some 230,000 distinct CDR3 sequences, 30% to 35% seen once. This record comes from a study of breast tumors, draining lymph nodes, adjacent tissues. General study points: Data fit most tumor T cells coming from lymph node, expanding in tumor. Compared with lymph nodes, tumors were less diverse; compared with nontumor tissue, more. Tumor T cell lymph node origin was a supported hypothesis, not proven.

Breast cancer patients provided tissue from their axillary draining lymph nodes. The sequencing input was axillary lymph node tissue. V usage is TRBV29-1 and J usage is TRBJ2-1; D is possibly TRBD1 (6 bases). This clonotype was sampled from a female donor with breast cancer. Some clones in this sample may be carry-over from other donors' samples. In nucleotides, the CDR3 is TGCAGCGTTGACCTACAGGGCTCCTACAATGAGCAGTTCTTC. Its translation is CSVDLQGSYNEQFF.